Listed below are T cell receptor beta chains from one sample, sequenced in a study of tumor and adjacent non-tumor tissue in lung cancer. TCRdb re-called the multiplex PCR reads through MiXCR, storing one row per CDR3 protein. The table includes approximately 75,000 distinct CDR3 sequences, around 74% detected once. Sample: lung tumor tissue. The receptors were sampled from a woman in her fifties or sixties with non-small cell lung cancer. CDR3s include the opening cysteine and the closing phenylalanine or tryptophan. D genes are given only for firm matches. Some rows have no size entry. The others give once, few or many, or a class for an expanded clone.

V: TRBV5-4
D: TRBD2
size: -
J: TRBJ2-1
CDR3: CASSLEGGNNEQFF
DNA: TGTGCAAGCAGCTTGGAGGGAGGGAACAATGAGCAGTTCTTC

V: TRBV4-2
D: -
size: -
J: TRBJ1-5
CDR3: CASSQVQEGNQPQHF
DNA: TGTGCCAGCAGCCAGGTCCAGGAGGGCAATCAGCCCCAACATTTT

V: TRBV28
D: -
size: -
J: TRBJ2-7
CDR3: CASSFLRECYEQYF
DNA: TGTGCCAGCAGTTTCTTGCGGGAATGCTACGAGCAGTACTTC

V: TRBV2
D: -
size: -
J: TRBJ2-1
CDR3: CASSEIKAFYSEQFF
DNA: TGTGCCAGCAGTGAAATTAAAGCATTCTACAGTGAGCAGTTCTTC

V: TRBV11-3
D: -
size: few
J: TRBJ2-3
CDR3: CASSSREMTDTQYF
DNA: TGTGCCAGCAGCTCACGGGAGATGACAGATACGCAGTATTTT

V: TRBV11-2
D: -
size: -
J: TRBJ2-2
CDR3: CVNSRPAQGNSGELFF
DNA: TGTGTCAACAGCCGGCCAGCGCAGGGGAACTCCGGGGAGCTGTTTTTT

V: TRBV10-1
D: -
size: -
J: TRBJ2-7
CDR3: CVSSGGVVGEQYF
DNA: TGCGTCAGCAGTGGAGGCGTTGTGGGGGAGCAGTACTTC

V: TRBV6-5
D: -
size: -
J: TRBJ1-6
CDR3: CAGRQLRNSPLHF
DNA: TGTGCCGGCAGGCAGTTACGTAATTCACCCCTCCACTTT

V: TRBV29-1
D: TRBD2
size: -
J: TRBJ2-1
CDR3: CSAKKREAGEQFF
DNA: TGCAGCGCCAAAAAGCGGGAGGCAGGCGAGCAGTTCTTC

V: TRBV29-1
D: TRBD2
size: -
J: TRBJ2-1
CDR3: CCAKKWEGGEQFF
DNA: TGTTGCGCCAAGAAGTGGGAGGGAGGTGAACAGTTCTTC

V: TRBV4-1
D: -
size: -
J: TRBJ2-2
CDR3: CVSRKGRNIGELFF
DNA: TGCGTCAGCCGCAAGGGTAGGAACATCGGGGAGCTGTTTTTT

V: TRBV4-1
D: -
size: -
J: TRBJ1-5
CDR3: CASGQVPVSNQPQHF
DNA: TGCGCCAGCGGCCAAGTCCCAGTGTCCAATCAGCCCCAGCATTTT

V: TRBV6-1
D: TRBD1
size: medium-sized
J: TRBJ2-7
CDR3: CASSENPGQAYEQYF
DNA: TGTGCCAGCAGTGAAAATCCGGGACAGGCCTACGAGCAGTACTTC

V: TRBV11-1
D: TRBD2
size: -
J: TRBJ2-1
CDR3: CASSSGLSGGLQIF
DNA: TGTGCCAGCAGCTCAGGACTGTCGGGAGGGTTGCAGATCTTC

V: TRBV12-5
D: TRBD1
size: -
J: TRBJ1-2
CDR3: CASALAQTGGYGYTF
DNA: TGTGCTAGTGCTTTAGCCCAGACAGGGGGCTATGGCTACACCTTC

V: TRBV29-1
D: -
size: -
J: TRBJ2-5
CDR3: CSVVGRLVKQETQYF
DNA: TGCAGCGTGGTGGGTCGTTTAGTGAAACAAGAGACCCAGTACTTC

V: TRBV6-6
D: TRBD1
size: -
J: TRBJ1-1
CDR3: CASIYRGRVNTEDFF
DNA: TGTGCCAGTATCTACAGGGGGAGAGTGAACACTGAAGATTTCTTT

V: TRBV12-3/TRBV12-4
D: -
size: -
J: TRBJ1-3
CDR3: CVRTPSFGITIYF
DNA: TGTGTCAGGACCCCCTCCTTTGGAATCACCATATATTTT

V: TRBV11-2
D: -
size: few
J: TRBJ1-5
CDR3: CASSLEHRGSQPQHF
DNA: TGTGCCAGCAGCTTAGAGCACAGAGGTTCCCAGCCCCAACATTTT

V: TRBV14
D: TRBD2
size: many
J: TRBJ2-3
CDR3: CASSQQRSGRRTDTQYF
DNA: TGTGCCAGCAGCCAACAGAGAAGCGGGAGACGAACAGATACGCAGTATTTT

V: TRBV6-6
D: -
size: -
J: TRBJ2-7
CDR3: CASSSREGTYEQHF
DNA: TGTGCCAGCAGCTCAAGGGAAGGAACCTACGAGCAGCACTTC

V: TRBV6-5
D: -
size: -
J: TRBJ2-5
CDR3: CTSSPFPARLQETQYF
DNA: TGTACCAGCAGTCCTTTCCCGGCCAGGTTACAAGAGACCCAGTACTTC

V: TRBV11-2
D: TRBD1
size: -
J: TRBJ2-7
CDR3: CADSPGWTGGYEQYF
DNA: TGTGCCGACAGCCCCGGTTGGACAGGGGGATACGAGCAGTACTTC

V: TRBV24-1
D: -
size: -
J: TRBJ2-2
CDR3: CVTSDLSGYASNTGELFF
DNA: TGTGTCACCAGTGATTTATCCGGGTACGCCTCGAACACCGGGGAGCTGTTTTTT

V: TRBV12-3/TRBV12-4
D: -
size: -
J: TRBJ2-7
CDR3: CASSWYGNEHYF
DNA: TGTGCTAGCAGTTGGTACGGAAACGAGCATTACTTC

V: TRBV7-9
D: -
size: -
J: TRBJ2-3
CDR3: CASSRGPDMQYF
DNA: TGTGCCAGCAGCCGGGGCCCCGATATGCAGTATTTT

V: TRBV29-1
D: -
size: once
J: TRBJ2-3
CDR3: CSVEESKGPLREDKQYF
DNA: TGCAGCGTTGAAGAGTCAAAGGGACCCCTCCGAGAAGATAAGCAGTATTTT

V: TRBV12-3/TRBV12-4
D: -
size: -
J: TRBJ2-2
CDR3: CASSLKTGELSF
DNA: TGTGCCAGCAGCCTCAAGACCGGGGAGCTGTCTTTT

V: TRBV5-6
D: -
size: once
J: TRBJ2-3
CDR3: CANSLADTGSDTRYF
DNA: TGTGCCAACAGCTTGGCGGACACAGGTTCAGATACGCGGTATTTT

V: TRBV29-1
D: -
size: -
J: TRBJ1-1
CDR3: CRALGQSTEAFF
DNA: TGCCGCGCCCTCGGACAGTCCACTGAAGCTTTCTTT

V: TRBV28
D: -
size: -
J: TRBJ2-7
CDR3: CASSLCGTATYEQYF
DNA: TGTGCCAGCAGCTTATGCGGGACAGCGACCTATGAGCAGTACTTC

V: TRBV28
D: TRBD2
size: many
J: TRBJ2-5
CDR3: CASKEGAGVTLGTQYF
DNA: TGTGCCAGCAAGGAAGGAGCGGGAGTGACCCTAGGGACCCAGTACTTC

V: TRBV6-6
D: TRBD1
size: once
J: TRBJ1-6
CDR3: CTSGFGTGVSPLHF
DNA: TGTACCAGTGGTTTCGGGACAGGGGTATCACCCCTCCACTTT

V: TRBV11-2
D: -
size: -
J: TRBJ2-7
CDR3: CASSLLPRASSLEQYF
DNA: TGTGCCAGCAGCTTACTCCCGAGGGCCTCTAGCCTTGAACAGTACTTC

V: TRBV6-4
D: TRBD2
size: -
J: TRBJ2-2
CDR3: CASRTSGDTGGLFF
DNA: TGTGCCAGCCGGACTAGCGGGGACACCGGGGGGCTGTTTTTT

V: TRBV20-1
D: TRBD2
size: many
J: TRBJ2-7
CDR3: CSAPGTSGASYEQYF
DNA: TGCAGTGCTCCCGGGACTAGCGGAGCCTCGTACGAGCAGTACTTC

V: TRBV5-5
D: -
size: once
J: TRBJ2-5
CDR3: CTSSTTGTGGAETQYF
DNA: TGTACCAGCAGCACGACCGGGACTGGGGGTGCGGAGACCCAGTACTTC

V: TRBV28
D: -
size: many
J: TRBJ2-7
CDR3: CASSLSRGSSYEQYF
DNA: TGTGCCAGCAGTTTAAGCCGTGGGAGTTCCTACGAGCAGTACTTC

V: TRBV6-1
D: TRBD2
size: -
J: TRBJ2-1
CDR3: CASTPLLGRSSNEEFF
DNA: TGTGCCAGCACCCCATTACTCGGGAGGAGTTCGAATGAGGAGTTCTTC

V: TRBV6-1
D: TRBD1
size: -
J: TRBJ2-3
CDR3: CASCSAPGQGAGMQYF
DNA: TGTGCCAGCTGTTCAGCTCCGGGACAGGGAGCAGGTATGCAGTATTTT

V: TRBV6-1
D: -
size: once
J: TRBJ2-7
CDR3: CAGKGDIYEQYF
DNA: TGTGCCGGCAAGGGGGATATCTACGAGCAGTACTTC

V: TRBV20-1
D: TRBD1
size: many
J: TRBJ2-1
CDR3: CSARTRTGAIEQFF
DNA: TGCAGTGCTAGGACCAGGACAGGGGCCATTGAGCAGTTCTTC

V: TRBV7-8
D: TRBD2
size: -
J: TRBJ2-5
CDR3: CASGLDRTGGSEETQNF
DNA: TGTGCCAGCGGCTTAGACCGGACGGGAGGGTCGGAAGAGACCCAGAACTTC